This TCR beta chain was found in a study of identical twins. Points from the study as a whole: Invariant cells of the MAIT and iNKT types might have partly distorted the zero-insertion analyses. Whereas memory repertoires showed no such difference, abundant cord blood beta clonotypes carried fewer insertions.

MiXCR, applied by TCRdb to the 5' RACE reads, yields one record per CDR3 protein. In the table there are more than 400,000 distinct CDR3 sequences, around 15% of which are singletons. This clonotype was detected ten times or more. Its antigen remains unidentified. Germline-derived CDR1 and CDR2 are SGHTA and FQGNSA. V lost 5 bases to trimming and J lost 1 base, with 11 bases between them. CDR3 size: 15 residues. The sample also formed part of further work on yellow fever vaccine responses in identical twins.

The V and J genes are TRBV7-2 and TRBJ1-4; tentatively, D is TRBD1 (6 bases). Sequencing was performed on CD4+ T cells sorted from blood. The receptor was derived from a woman younger than 35 in good health. As DNA, the CDR3 is TGTGCCAGCAGCCCACAGGGTGGAACTAATGAAAAACTGTTTTTT. Protein product: CASSPQGGTNEKLFF.